The present T cell receptor beta chain was sequenced within a study of blood T cells in healthy people across ages (dated by TCRdb to about 2015). For the wider study: In model experiments, roughly one uniquely barcoded TCR beta cDNA molecule per two T cells was captured by template switching. For two donors (one aged 18 to 30 and one aged 80 or older), the study analyzed two additional independent replicas of 1 million unique cDNA reads from the same blood draw. Donors were grouped into four age groups: young (average roughly 15 years), middle-aged (approximately 41), aged (about 59) and long-lived (approximately 81). To avoid experimental bias, donors of different ages were distributed randomly across sequencing lanes. To track age-related changes in TCR beta repertoire diversity, the study relied on deep sequencing normalized with unique cDNA molecular identifiers.

Comment on this clonotype: The antigen this receptor binds is unknown. This may come from a read error, since a much larger clone is one base off.

Systemically healthy Caucasian individuals from Russia, 35 to 50 in total and aged roughly 6 to 90 years, were included as donors. Each donor gave 8 to 10 milliliters of peripheral blood, drawn into EDTA-treated Vacutainer tubes. Ficoll-Paque density-gradient centrifugation was used to isolate PBMCs, with at least 7 million per sample. Total RNA, at least 6 micrograms per sample, was extracted from PBMCs with Trizol reagent. The percentages of naive CD45RAhigh/CD27high T cells were determined by flow cytometry on a PBMC aliquot from every donor. Including the terminal cysteine and phenylalanine, the CDR3 comprises 14 residues. Just the 42-base CDR3 DNA is kept, in frame starting at base 1. The germline V gene yields MNHEY for CDR1 and SVGAGI for CDR2. To prepare the library, 5' RACE was applied. TCRdb lists the instrument as Illumina HiSeq 2500. A second PCR of roughly 7 to 12 cycles was performed with a sample-barcoded 5' primer and a J-beta primer mix. A template-switch 5' adaptor carrying 12 random nucleotides introduced a unique molecular identifier onto each TCR beta cDNA molecule. Each sample yielded at least 2.5 million CDR3-containing paired-end reads. First-strand cDNA was synthesized from all RNA with the Mint cDNA synthesis kit, primed by a TRBC-specific oligonucleotide. Following uracil-DNA glycosylase treatment, a first 18-cycle PCR with universal primers M1SS and BC2_uni_R was performed on all cDNA. For the original study's pipeline: For normalization, 1 million high-quality reads, each with a distinct molecular identifier, were randomly selected from each sample. Instead of being binned into consensus sequences, reads that shared molecular identifiers were thrown out. MiTCR, set to a Q25 quality threshold and the strictest error-elimination algorithm, was used for CDR3 identification, clonotype clustering and error correction. A nonparametric unseen species model using Euler transformation provided a lower-bound estimate of total TCR beta diversity. TCRdb reprocessed the public reads (quality trimming at Q25 with fastp, clone calling with MiXCR) and kept in-frame beta chains. Each entry merges the rows of one CDR3 protein and shows their most common DNA and genes. V and J calls and clone size were set by TCRdb, not the authors. For this sample the table gives 1.5 million to 2 million distinct CDR3 sequences, of which approximately 28% were detected only once. 7.7% of the sample rests with the top ten.

The research as a whole found: Because donor CMV infection status was unknown, age-related changes in expanded clonotypes were potentially confounded. Compared with the aged group, the long-lived group had more naive CD4+ T cells, fewer expanded clones and increased TCR diversity, a pattern suggesting age selection. Total diversity estimates from one million sequenced T cells were considered lower bounds and underestimates. A strong correlation was found between observed TCR beta diversity and the percentage of naive T cells measured by flow cytometry. Bulk unsorted PBMC profiling prevented conclusive comparison of naive and antigen-experienced compartments. As age increased, observed TCR beta diversity per million T cells dropped in a roughly linear way, and a significant reduction was already evident by age 40.

The chain joins TRBV6-5 to TRBJ1-2; 7 central bases correspond to TRBD1. The sequenced sample consisted of blood. The TCR was taken from a woman aged 25 to 45 in good health. This receptor carries the CDR3 CASSPGTANHGYTF. At the DNA level, the sequence is TGTGCCAGCAGTCCCGGGACAGCTAACCATGGCTACACCTTC.